The 9 T cell receptor beta chains below come from one sample, sequenced in a study of cytomegalovirus exposure and HLA in healthy donors. PCR used 60 Vbeta primers and 13 Jbeta primers. Sequenced by immunoSEQ multiplex PCR; TCRdb stores in-frame clones only, minus some. The sample carries 210,000 or so clones, around 83% recorded once. Sequenced material: PBMCs. These receptors were taken from a woman in her forties or fifties in good health and CMV-seropositive.

This clone was detected once. The CDR3 DNA sequence: TGTGCCAGCAGTAGGGGGGGCCGTCCCTATGGCTACACCTTC. Its translation is CASSRGGRPYGYTF. This chain connects TRBV27 to TRBJ1-2; perhaps TRBD1 as D (6 bases). CDR1 MNHEY and CDR2 SMNVEV come from the germline V gene (reference sequence). V was shortened by 5 bases and J by 4 bases, with 14 bases between the two germline ends. The CDR3 is 14 amino acids.

This chain links TRBV5-4 with TRBJ1-2; weak D call: TRBD1 (6 bases). Germline V gene lookup returns CDR1 SGHNT and CDR2 YYREEE (reference sequence). V lost 2 bases and J 4 bases, leaving 15 bases between the germline ends. The CDR3 spans 15 residues. DNA for the CDR3: TGTGCCAGCAGCTTTGGGACAAATCGCATCTATGGCTACACCTTC. Amino acids: CASSFGTNRIYGYTF.

The V call is TRBV9, the J call TRBJ2-5; 10 bases map to TRBD2. Trimming removed 0 bases from V and 5 bases from J; junction bases left unmatched: 7. The CDR3 is made up of 16 amino acids. CDR1 and CDR2 (germline): SGDLS, YYNGEE. CDR3 sequence: CASSVAAGGLGETQYF. In DNA form, the CDR3 reads TGTGCCAGCAGCGTAGCAGCGGGGGGGCTGGGGGAGACCCAGTACTTC.

This rearrangement joins TRBV7-2 to TRBJ2-7; possibly TRBD1 for D (5 bases). The CDR3 contains 14 residues. The germline V gene has CDR1 SGHTA and CDR2 FQGNSA. V was trimmed by 6 bases and J by 2 bases, leaving 14 bases between them. CDR3 protein: CASSSSGIAYEQYF. CDR3 DNA sequence: TGTGCCAGCAGTTCTTCAGGGATCGCCTACGAGCAGTACTTC. The entire variable domain, with the rest obtained from reference TRBV7-2 and TRBJ2-7, is as follows: GAGVSQSPSNKVTEKGKDVELRCDPISGHTALYWYRQSLGQGLEFLIYFQGNSAPDKSGLPSDRFSAERTGGSVSTLTIQRTQQEDSAVYLCASSSSGIAYEQYFGPGTRLTVT.

The chain couples TRBV6-5 to TRBJ1-1, with 9 bases that match TRBD1. J gave up 1 base and V 6 bases, and 3 bases lay outside the gene matches. CDR3 size: 14 residues. The germline gives CDR1 MNHEY, CDR2 SVGAGI. The CDR3 region has the DNA TGTGCCAGCAGGGACAGGGGCACGAACACTGAAGCTTTCTTT. Its translation is CASRDRGTNTEAFF.

The rearrangement links TRBV19 to TRBJ1-2, with TRBD1 matching over 7 bases. Germline V gene sequence: CDR1 LNHDA, CDR2 SQIVND (reference sequence). The CDR3 covers 15 residues. J lost 8 bases, V lost 3 bases, and 12 bases had no gene match. This CDR3 reads CASSIGRRQGIGYTF. The CDR3 DNA reads TGTGCCAGTAGTATTGGGCGCAGACAGGGTATCGGCTACACCTTC.

This chain uses TRBV6-1 with TRBJ1-1; 7 positions agree with TRBD1. This CDR3 is 13 amino acids long. J was trimmed by 5 bases and V by 6 bases; bases with no gene match: 6. Germline-derived CDR1 and CDR2 are MNHNS and SASEGT. CDR3 sequence: CASRVTGRTEAFF. The CDR3 DNA reads as TGTGCCAGCAGGGTGACAGGGAGGACTGAAGCTTTCTTT.

The V and J genes are TRBV5-6 and TRBJ2-3; tentatively, D is TRBD1 (6 bases). Germline lookup yields CDR1 SGHDT and CDR2 YYEEEE. V was trimmed by 0 bases and J by 2 bases, leaving 16 bases between them. The length of the CDR3 is 17 residues. CDR3 sequence: CASSLGEQGLLTDTQYF. The CDR3 DNA follows: TGTGCCAGCAGCTTGGGTGAACAGGGCCTACTCACAGATACGCAGTATTTT.

The chain's CDR3 is CASSPRRRETQYF. The CDR3 coding sequence is TGTGCCAGCAGCCCCCGCCGCCGGGAGACCCAGTACTTC. This chain joins TRBV7-2 and TRBJ2-5; D is undetermined. Per germline, CDR1 SGHTA and CDR2 FQGNSA. V was pared by 5 bases and J by 5 bases, with 12 bases between. There are 13 residues in the CDR3.